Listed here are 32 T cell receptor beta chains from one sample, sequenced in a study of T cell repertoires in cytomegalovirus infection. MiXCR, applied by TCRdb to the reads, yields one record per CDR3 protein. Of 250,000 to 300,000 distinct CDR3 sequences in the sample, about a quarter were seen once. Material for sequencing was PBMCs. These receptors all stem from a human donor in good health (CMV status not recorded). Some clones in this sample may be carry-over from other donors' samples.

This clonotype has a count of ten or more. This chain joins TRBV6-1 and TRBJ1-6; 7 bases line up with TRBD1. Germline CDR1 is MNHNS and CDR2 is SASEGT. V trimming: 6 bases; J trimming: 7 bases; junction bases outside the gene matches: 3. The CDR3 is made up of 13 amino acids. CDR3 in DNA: TGTGCCAGCAGGCAGGGGGTAAATTCACCCCTCCACTTT. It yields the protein CASRQGVNSPLHF.

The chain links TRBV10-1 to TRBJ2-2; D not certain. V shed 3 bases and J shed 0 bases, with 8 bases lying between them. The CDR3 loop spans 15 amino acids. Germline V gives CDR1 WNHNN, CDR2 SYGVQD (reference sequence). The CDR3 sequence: CASSDSAANTGELFF. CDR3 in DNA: TGCGCCAGCAGTGACAGCGCCGCGAACACCGGGGAGCTGTTTTTT.

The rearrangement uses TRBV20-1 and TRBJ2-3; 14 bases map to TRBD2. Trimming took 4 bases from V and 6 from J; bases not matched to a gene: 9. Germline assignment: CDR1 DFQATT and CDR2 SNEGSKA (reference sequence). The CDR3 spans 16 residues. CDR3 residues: CSATGTSGRFPDTQYF. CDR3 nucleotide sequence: TGCAGTGCTACCGGGACTAGCGGGAGATTCCCGGATACGCAGTATTTT.

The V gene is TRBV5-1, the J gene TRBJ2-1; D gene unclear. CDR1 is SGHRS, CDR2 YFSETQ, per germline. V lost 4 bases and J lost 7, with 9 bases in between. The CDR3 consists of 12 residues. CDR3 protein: CASSMPSNEQFF. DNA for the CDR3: TGCGCCAGCAGCATGCCCAGTAATGAGCAGTTCTTC.

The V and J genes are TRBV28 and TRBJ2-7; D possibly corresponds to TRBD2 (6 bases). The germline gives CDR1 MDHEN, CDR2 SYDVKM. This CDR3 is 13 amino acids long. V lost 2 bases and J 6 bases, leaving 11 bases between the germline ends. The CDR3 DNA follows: TGTGCCAGCAGTTTAGGCGGGGCTAGCGAGCAGTACTTC. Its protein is CASSLGGASEQYF.

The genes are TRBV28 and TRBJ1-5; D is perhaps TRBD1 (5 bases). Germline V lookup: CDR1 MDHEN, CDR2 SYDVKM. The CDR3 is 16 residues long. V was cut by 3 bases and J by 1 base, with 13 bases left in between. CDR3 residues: CASSFGGLWSNQPQHF. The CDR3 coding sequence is TGTGCCAGCAGTTTCGGGGGGTTATGGAGCAATCAGCCCCAGCATTTT.

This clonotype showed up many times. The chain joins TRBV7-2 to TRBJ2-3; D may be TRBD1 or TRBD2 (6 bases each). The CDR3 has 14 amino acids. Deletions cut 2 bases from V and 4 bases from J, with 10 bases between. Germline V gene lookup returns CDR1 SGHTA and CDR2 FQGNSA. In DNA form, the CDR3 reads TGTGCCAGCAGCTTATACGGGGGCGCAGATACGCAGTATTTT. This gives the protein CASSLYGGADTQYF.

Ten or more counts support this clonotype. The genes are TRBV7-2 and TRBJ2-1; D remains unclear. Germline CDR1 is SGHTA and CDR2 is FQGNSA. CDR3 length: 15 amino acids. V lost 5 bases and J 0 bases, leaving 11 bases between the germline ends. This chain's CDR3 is CASSEAAPSYNEQFF. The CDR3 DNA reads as TGTGCCAGCAGCGAAGCAGCCCCCTCCTACAATGAGCAGTTCTTC.

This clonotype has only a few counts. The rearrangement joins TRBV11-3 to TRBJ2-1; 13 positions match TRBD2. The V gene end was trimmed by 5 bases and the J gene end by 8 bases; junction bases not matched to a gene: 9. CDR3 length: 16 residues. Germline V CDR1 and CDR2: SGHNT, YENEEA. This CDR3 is CASSPGTSGVWDEQFF. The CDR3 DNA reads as TGTGCCAGCAGCCCCGGGACTAGCGGGGTTTGGGATGAGCAGTTCTTC.

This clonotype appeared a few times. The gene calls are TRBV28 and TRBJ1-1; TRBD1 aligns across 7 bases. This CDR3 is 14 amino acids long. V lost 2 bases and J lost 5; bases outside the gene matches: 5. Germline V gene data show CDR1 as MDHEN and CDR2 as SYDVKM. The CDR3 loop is CASSLQGGETEAFF. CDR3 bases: TGTGCCAGCAGTTTACAGGGGGGTGAAACTGAAGCTTTCTTT.

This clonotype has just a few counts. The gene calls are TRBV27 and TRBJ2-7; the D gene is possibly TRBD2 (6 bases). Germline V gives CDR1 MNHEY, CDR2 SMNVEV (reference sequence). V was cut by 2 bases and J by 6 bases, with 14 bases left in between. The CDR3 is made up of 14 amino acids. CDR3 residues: CASSLAGSLSEQYV. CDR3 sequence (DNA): TGTGCCAGCAGTTTAGCGGGGTCCTTAAGCGAGCAGTACGTC.

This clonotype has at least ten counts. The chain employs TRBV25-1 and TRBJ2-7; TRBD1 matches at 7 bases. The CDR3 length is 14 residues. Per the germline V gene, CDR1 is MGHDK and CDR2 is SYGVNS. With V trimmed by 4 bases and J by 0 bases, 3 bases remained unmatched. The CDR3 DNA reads TGTGCCAGCAGTGTGGCAGGGGGCTCCTACGAGCAGTACTTC. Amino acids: CASSVAGGSYEQYF.

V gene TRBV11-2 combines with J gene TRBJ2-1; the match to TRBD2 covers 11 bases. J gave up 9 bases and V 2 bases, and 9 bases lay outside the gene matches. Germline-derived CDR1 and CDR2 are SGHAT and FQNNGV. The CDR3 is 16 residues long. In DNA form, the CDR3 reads TGTGCCAGCAGCTTAAGGGAGCTAGCGGGAGGAGGTGAGCAGTTCTTC. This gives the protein CASSLRELAGGGEQFF.

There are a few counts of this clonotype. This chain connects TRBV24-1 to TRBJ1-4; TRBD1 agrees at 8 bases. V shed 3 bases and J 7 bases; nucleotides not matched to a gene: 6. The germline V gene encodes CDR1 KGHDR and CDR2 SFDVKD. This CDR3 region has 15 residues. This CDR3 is CATSDRQGIGEKLFF. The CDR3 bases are TGTGCCACCAGTGATCGACAGGGGATTGGTGAAAAACTGTTTTTT.

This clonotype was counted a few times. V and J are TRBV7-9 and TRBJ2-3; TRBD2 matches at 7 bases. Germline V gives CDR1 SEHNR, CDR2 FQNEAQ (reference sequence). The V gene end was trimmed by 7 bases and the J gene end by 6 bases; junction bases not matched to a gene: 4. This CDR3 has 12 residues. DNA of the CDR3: TGTGCCAGCAAACCAGCGGGGGATACGCAGTATTTT. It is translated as CASKPAGDTQYF.

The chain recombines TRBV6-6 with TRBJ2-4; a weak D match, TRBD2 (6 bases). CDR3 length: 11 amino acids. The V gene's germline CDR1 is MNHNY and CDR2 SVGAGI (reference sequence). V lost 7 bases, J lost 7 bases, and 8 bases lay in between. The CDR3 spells CASNLANIQYF. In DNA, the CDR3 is TGTGCCAGCAATCTAGCGAACATTCAGTACTTC.

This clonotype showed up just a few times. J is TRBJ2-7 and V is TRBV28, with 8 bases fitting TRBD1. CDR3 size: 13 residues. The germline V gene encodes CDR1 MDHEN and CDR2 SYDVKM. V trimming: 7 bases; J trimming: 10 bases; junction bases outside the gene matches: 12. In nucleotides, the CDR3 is TGTGCCAGCATTCACTCCGGGACAGGATCTCAGTACTTC. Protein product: CASIHSGTGSQYF.

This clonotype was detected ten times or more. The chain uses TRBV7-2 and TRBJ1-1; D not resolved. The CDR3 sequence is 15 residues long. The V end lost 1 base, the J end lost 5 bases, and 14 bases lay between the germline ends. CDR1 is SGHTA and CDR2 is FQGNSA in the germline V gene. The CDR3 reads CASSLVGLGDTEAFF. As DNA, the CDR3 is TGTGCCAGCAGCTTAGTGGGTCTTGGGGATACTGAAGCTTTCTTT.

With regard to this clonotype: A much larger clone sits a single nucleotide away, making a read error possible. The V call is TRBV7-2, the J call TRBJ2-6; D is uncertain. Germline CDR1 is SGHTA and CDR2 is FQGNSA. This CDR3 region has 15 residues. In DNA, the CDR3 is TGTGTCAGCAGCTTAGAGACCTCTGGGGCCAACGTCCTGACTTTC. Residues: CVSSLETSGANVLTF. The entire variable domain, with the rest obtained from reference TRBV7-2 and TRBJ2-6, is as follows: GAGVSQSPSNKVTEKGKDVELRCDPISGHTALYWYRQSLGQGLEFLIYFQGNSAPDKSGLPSDRFSAERTGGSVSTLTIQRTQQEDSAVYLCVSSLETSGANVLTFGAGSRLTVL.

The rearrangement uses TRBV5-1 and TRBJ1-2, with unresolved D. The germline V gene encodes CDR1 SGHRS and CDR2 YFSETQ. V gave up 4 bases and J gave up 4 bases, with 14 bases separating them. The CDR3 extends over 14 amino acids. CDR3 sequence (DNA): TGCGCCAGCAGCCAATCGGGCGGATCCTATGGCTACACCTTC. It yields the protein CASSQSGGSYGYTF.

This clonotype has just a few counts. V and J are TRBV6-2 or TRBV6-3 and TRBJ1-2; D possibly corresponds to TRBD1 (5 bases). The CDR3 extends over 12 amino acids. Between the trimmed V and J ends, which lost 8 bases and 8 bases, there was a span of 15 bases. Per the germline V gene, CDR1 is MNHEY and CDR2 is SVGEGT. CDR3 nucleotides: TGTGCCAGCCTCCGGGACGCCTGGGGCTACACCTTC. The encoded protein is CASLRDAWGYTF.

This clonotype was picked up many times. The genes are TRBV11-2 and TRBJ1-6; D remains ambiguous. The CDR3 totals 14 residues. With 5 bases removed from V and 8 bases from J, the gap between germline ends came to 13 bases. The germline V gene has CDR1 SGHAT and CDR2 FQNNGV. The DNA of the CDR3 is TGTGCCAGCAGCGCCCTGGTCTGGGATTCACCCCTCCACTTT. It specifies CASSALVWDSPLHF.

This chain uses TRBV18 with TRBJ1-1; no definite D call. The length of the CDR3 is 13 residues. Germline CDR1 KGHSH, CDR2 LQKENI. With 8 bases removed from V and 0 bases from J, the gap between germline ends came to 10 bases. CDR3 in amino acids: CASTTAVNTEAFF. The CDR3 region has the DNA TGTGCCAGCACAACTGCGGTGAACACTGAAGCTTTCTTT.

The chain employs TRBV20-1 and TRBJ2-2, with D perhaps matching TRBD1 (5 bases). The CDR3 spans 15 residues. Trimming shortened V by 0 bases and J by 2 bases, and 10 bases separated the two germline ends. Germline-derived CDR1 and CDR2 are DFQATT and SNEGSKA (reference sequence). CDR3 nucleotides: TGCAGTGCTAGAGATTTTGGACAAAACACCGGGGAGCTGTTTTTT. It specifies CSARDFGQNTGELFF.

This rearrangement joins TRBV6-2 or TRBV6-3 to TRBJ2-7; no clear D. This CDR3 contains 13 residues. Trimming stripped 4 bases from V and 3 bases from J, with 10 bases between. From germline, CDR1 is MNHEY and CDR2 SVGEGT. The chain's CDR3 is CASSLSSFYEQYF. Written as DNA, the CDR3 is TGTGCCAGCAGTTTATCCTCTTTCTACGAGCAGTACTTC.

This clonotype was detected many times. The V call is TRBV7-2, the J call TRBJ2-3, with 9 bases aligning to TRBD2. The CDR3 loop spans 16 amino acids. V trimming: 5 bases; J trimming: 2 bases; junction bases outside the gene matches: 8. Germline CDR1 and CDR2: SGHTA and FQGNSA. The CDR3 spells CASSQISGGVTDTQYF. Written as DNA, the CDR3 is TGTGCCAGCAGCCAAATTAGCGGGGGCGTCACAGATACGCAGTATTTT.

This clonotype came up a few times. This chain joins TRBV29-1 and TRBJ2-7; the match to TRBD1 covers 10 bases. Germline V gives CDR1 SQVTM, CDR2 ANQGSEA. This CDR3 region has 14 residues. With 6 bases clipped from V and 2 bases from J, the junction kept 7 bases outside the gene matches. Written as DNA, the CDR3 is TGCAGCGTCGGGGACAGGGGAGTAGCCTACGAGCAGTACTTC. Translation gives CSVGDRGVAYEQYF.

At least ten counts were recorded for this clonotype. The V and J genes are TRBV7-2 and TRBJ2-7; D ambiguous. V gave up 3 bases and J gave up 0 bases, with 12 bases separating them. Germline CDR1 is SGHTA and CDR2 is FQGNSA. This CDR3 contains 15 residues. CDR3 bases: TGTGCCAGCAGCTTCCGGCTGTCGAGCTCCTACGAGCAGTACTTC. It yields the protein CASSFRLSSSYEQYF.

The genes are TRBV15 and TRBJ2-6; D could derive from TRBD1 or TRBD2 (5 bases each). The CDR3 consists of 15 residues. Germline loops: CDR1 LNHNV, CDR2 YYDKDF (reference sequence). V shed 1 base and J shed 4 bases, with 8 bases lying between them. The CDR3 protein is CATSRAGTGANVLTF. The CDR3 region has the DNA TGTGCCACCAGCAGAGCAGGGACCGGGGCCAACGTCCTGACTTTC.

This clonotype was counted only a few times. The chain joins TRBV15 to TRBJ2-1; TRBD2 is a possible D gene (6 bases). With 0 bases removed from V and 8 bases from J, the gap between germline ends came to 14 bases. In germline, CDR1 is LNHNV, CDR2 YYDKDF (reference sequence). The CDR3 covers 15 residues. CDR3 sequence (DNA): TGTGCCACCAGCAGAGACTTGACTAGTCGCTATGAGCAGTTCTTC. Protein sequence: CATSRDLTSRYEQFF. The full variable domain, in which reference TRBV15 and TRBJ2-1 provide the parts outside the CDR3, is DAMVIQNPRYQVTQFGKPVTLSCSQTLNHNVMYWYQQKSSQAPKLLFHYYDKDFNNEADTPDNFQSRRPNTSFCFLDIRSPGLGDTAMYLCATSRDLTSRYEQFFGPGTRLTVL.

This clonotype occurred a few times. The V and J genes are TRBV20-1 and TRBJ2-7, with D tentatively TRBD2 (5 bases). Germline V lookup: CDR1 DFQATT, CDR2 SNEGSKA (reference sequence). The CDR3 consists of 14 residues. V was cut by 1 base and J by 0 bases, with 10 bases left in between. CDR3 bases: TGCAGTGCTAGAGTTCGAGGGATCTCCTACGAGCAGTACTTC. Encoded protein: CSARVRGISYEQYF.

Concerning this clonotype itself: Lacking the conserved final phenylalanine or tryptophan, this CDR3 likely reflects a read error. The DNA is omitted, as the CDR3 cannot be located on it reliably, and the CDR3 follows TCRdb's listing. The CDR3 is CASSFGETEYL. The chain couples TRBV11-2 to TRBJ2-5. The CDR3 spans 11 residues, counting both ends. CDR1 and CDR2 (germline): SGHAT, FQNNGV.